Each of the 10 T cell receptor beta chains below was sequenced from the same sample in a study of cytomegalovirus exposure and HLA in healthy donors. PCR involved 60 Vbeta and 13 Jbeta primers. Sequencing used immunoSEQ multiplex PCR; TCRdb keeps in-frame clones, though not all of them. The sample contains around 280,000 clones, around 90% of which appear only once. Sequencing was done on a sample of PBMCs. Source of these receptors: a woman aged 18-29 years in good health and CMV-seronegative.

The CDR3, as DNA: TGTGCCACCAGCGAAGAGGCAGGGTTACTTGCTGAAGCTTTCTTT. As protein: CATSEEAGLLAEAFF. The rearrangement links TRBV15 to TRBJ1-1; D is perhaps TRBD1 (5 bases). The CDR3 is 15 amino acids. Trimming left V 5 bases short and J 6 bases short, with 19 bases between. The germline V gene has CDR1 LNHNV and CDR2 YYDKDF (reference sequence).

CDR3 nucleotides: TGTGCCAGCAGCTTGAGGCTTGACGAGGCGGACAGAGCTAACTATGGCTACACCTTC. Amino acid sequence: CASSLRLDEADRANYGYTF. The chain employs TRBV7-9 and TRBJ1-2, with D perhaps matching TRBD1 (6 bases). The V and J ends lost 3 bases and 0 bases respectively, with 23 bases between them. Germline assignment: CDR1 SEHNR and CDR2 FQNEAQ (reference sequence). This CDR3 is built from 19 residues.

The gene calls are TRBV10-3 and TRBJ2-7, with 9 bases identical to TRBD1. There are 15 residues in the CDR3. CDR1 is ENHRY and CDR2 is SYGVKD in the germline V gene. Trimming removed 3 bases from V and 3 bases from J; junction bases left unmatched: 6. CDR3 bases: TGTGCCATCAGTGAAAGGGGACAGGGCGACTACGAGCAGTACTTC. It specifies CAISERGQGDYEQYF.

This sequence joins TRBV9 and TRBJ1-1; a possible D gene is TRBD1 (6 bases). Per the germline V gene, CDR1 is SGDLS and CDR2 is YYNGEE. The CDR3 is made up of 13 amino acids. Between the trimmed V and J ends, which lost 4 bases and 4 bases, there was a span of 11 bases. The CDR3 region is CASSKGGGTEAFF. CDR3 in DNA: TGTGCCAGCAGCAAAGGGGGGGGCACTGAAGCTTTCTTT.

The chain has TRBV19 and TRBJ2-7; D perhaps matches TRBD2 (6 bases). In germline, CDR1 is LNHDA, CDR2 SQIVND (reference sequence). This CDR3 is built from 16 residues. V dropped 5 bases and J dropped 2 bases, with 19 bases sitting between them. CDR3 sequence: CASSAKGGTLTYEQYF. Written as DNA, the CDR3 is TGTGCCAGTAGTGCGAAGGGCGGGACGCTAACCTACGAGCAGTACTTC.

The J gene is TRBJ2-3, the V gene TRBV10-3; TRBD2 matches 7 bases. With 7 bases clipped from V and 5 bases from J, the junction kept 15 bases outside the gene matches. The germline gives CDR1 ENHRY, CDR2 SYGVKD. The CDR3 is 16 amino acids. CDR3 loop: CAINLEGTGGRDTQYF. CDR3 nucleotide sequence: TGTGCCATCAACCTTGAAGGGACGGGGGGAAGAGATACGCAGTATTTT.

The rearrangement uses TRBV27 and TRBJ2-1; 7 bases line up with TRBD2. With V trimmed by 10 bases and J by 5 bases, 11 bases remained unmatched. Germline V gene lookup returns CDR1 MNHEY and CDR2 SMNVEV (reference sequence). This CDR3 spans 14 amino acids. The CDR3 region has the DNA TGTGCCACCGGCCTCGGCGGGGGAGACAATGAGCAGTTCTTC. This encodes CATGLGGGDNEQFF.

In regard to this clone: At one boundary the junction diverges from the germline segment, which might be a read error. The chain joins TRBV7-9 to TRBJ2-7; D gene unclear. This CDR3 has 13 amino acids. Germline-derived CDR1 and CDR2 are SEHNR and FQNEAQ (reference sequence). The CDR3 nucleotides are TGTTCCAGCAGTTCCGCCCCCGCCGGTCCGCCGTACTTC. It yields the protein CSSSSAPAGPPYF.

V usage is TRBV5-1 and J usage is TRBJ1-3, with D possibly TRBD1 on 6 matching bases. This CDR3 is 15 amino acids long. The ends were cut back, 4 bases at V and 4 bases at J, with 15 bases in the middle. The germline gives CDR1 SGHRS, CDR2 YFSETQ. DNA of the CDR3: TGCGCCAGCAGCCCTGACCCGGGGGGCGGAAACACCATATATTTT. Protein: CASSPDPGGGNTIYF.

V and J are TRBV6-6 and TRBJ2-1, with TRBD2 as a possible D gene (6 bases). Germline loops: CDR1 MNHNY, CDR2 SVGAGI (reference sequence). Between the trimmed V and J ends, which lost 6 bases and 4 bases, there was a span of 10 bases. The CDR3 covers 13 residues. The CDR3 reads CASRTSGYNEQFF. The CDR3 nucleotides are TGTGCCAGCAGGACTAGTGGTTACAATGAGCAGTTCTTC.